The sequence of this T cell receptor beta chain was determined in a study of human T cells and chemical hapten exposure. Across the study: Sensitization involved placing 2% DPC onto a 2 cm by 2 cm region of upper inner arm skin. Small differences in pooled library volume mainly drove the variation in TCR yields per sample.

TCRdb recomputed calls from the RACE reads with MiXCR, one row per CDR3 protein. The sample carries more than 300,000 distinct CDR3 sequences, around 5.5% recorded once. The junction had 9 bases not matched to a gene; V was cut back by 5 bases and J by 1 base. The CDR3 is made up of 16 amino acids. This clonotype was detected ten times or more. Time point meaning: pre-sensitization, week 0. Treatment: therapeutic diphenylcyclopropenone sensitization with weekly scalp DPC. Venepuncture was done earlier than the placement of each patch test. Alopecia patients deemed DPC-suitable, aged 18 to 70, excluding pregnancy.

This chain connects TRBV12-3 or TRBV12-4 to TRBJ1-1, with 8 bases that match TRBD1. The clonotype originates from a woman between 18 and 29 years old with alopecia areata. Some clones in this sample may be carry-over from other donors' samples. Material: whole blood, obtained in connection with sensitization to the hapten diphenylcyclopropenone (DPC). The CDR3 sequence is CASSSLGTGKNTEAFF. CDR3 DNA: TGTGCCAGCAGTAGTTTAGGGACAGGTAAGAACACTGAAGCTTTCTTT.